This T cell receptor (beta chain) was retrieved from a study of shared clonotypes between healthy human individuals. Each cell subset's genomic DNA was divided evenly among several immunoSEQ plates. Sorted-subset replicate PCR reactions were performed with approximately 200 ng DNA, corresponding to roughly 30,000 T cell genomes. Only in-frame clones appear in the TCRdb table, and some are missing; sequencing was by immunoSEQ multiplex PCR. The sample has 2 million to 2.5 million clones, just over 90% seen once; the top ten hold under 0.45%. As regards this clone: As yet, its antigen is unknown.

General observations from the study: All-four-donor shared clonotypes had higher generation probabilities than non-shared clonotypes did. Rarefaction exposed incomplete sorted-subset sequencing despite large depth.

Germline V gene lookup returns CDR1 SGHRS and CDR2 YFSETQ. The CDR3 is made up of 16 amino acids. J gave up 3 bases and V 4 bases, and 8 bases lay outside the gene matches. The genes are TRBV5-1 and TRBJ2-1; 9 nucleotides match TRBD2. The origin of this receptor is a man aged 18 to 30 in good health. Some clones in this sample may be carry-over from other donors' samples. What was sequenced was naive CD4+ T cells from PBMCs. Subset denoted: CD45RA+ positively selected. DNA for the CDR3: TGCGCCAGCAGCATACTGACTAGCGGTGACTACAATGAGCAGTTCTTC. Residues: CASSILTSGDYNEQFF.